The 5 T cell receptor beta chains presented below share a single source sample, sequenced in a study of T cells in Graves' hyperthyroidism and ophthalmopathy. The TCR beta CDR3 regions underwent amplification using RNA transcripts as the source. TCR CDR3 underwent first-round RT-PCR with the HTBI primer set. TCRdb called the multiplex PCR reads again in MiXCR, with one record for every CDR3 protein. Among approximately 690,000 distinct CDR3 sequences, about 14% were seen once, and the ten largest hold around 12%. Sequencing was performed on blood. The receptors stem from a woman in her fifties or sixties with Graves' ophthalmopathy.

Details on this clonotype: One base away lies a much larger clone, so this may be a sequencing read error. J is TRBJ2-5 and V is TRBV7-2; 7 nucleotides line up with TRBD1. V was clipped by 8 bases and J by 3 bases; unmatched bases: 6. Germline V gene data show CDR1 as SGHTA and CDR2 as FQGNSA. The CDR3 extends over 13 amino acids. CDR3 sequence reads: CASGPGTEETQYF. For the CDR3, the DNA is TGTGCCAGCGGACCCGGGACAGAAGAGACCCAGTACTTC.

This clonotype was picked up many times. The chain has TRBV12-3 or TRBV12-4 and TRBJ1-1; 12 nucleotides line up with TRBD1. J gave up 4 bases and V 7 bases, and 7 bases lay outside the gene matches. The CDR3 has 15 amino acids. The CDR3 DNA sequence: TGTGCCAGCACCCCAGGGACAGGGGGCCTCACTGAAGCTTTCTTT. Translated: CASTPGTGGLTEAFF.

This clonotype was seen many times. The chain is built from TRBV28 and TRBJ2-6; D call uncertain. The CDR3 totals 14 residues. Trimming removed 3 bases from V and 0 bases from J, with 3 bases in between. Germline CDR1 is MDHEN and CDR2 is SYDVKM. The CDR3 coding sequence is TGTGCCAGCAGTTTGGTCTCTGGGGCCAACGTCCTGACTTTC. It codes for CASSLVSGANVLTF. Together with reference TRBV28 and TRBJ2-6, the CDR3 gives the full variable domain: DVKVTQSSRYLVKRTGEKVFLECVQDMDHENMFWYRQDPGLGLRLIYFSYDVKMKEKGDIPEGYSVSREKKERFSLILESASTNQTSMYLCASSLVSGANVLTFGAGSRLTVL.

This clonotype was seen repeatedly, ten times or more. CDR3 nucleotide sequence: TGTGCCAGCAGCTTTCAAGCAGCGGGAGGCAGAACAGATACGCAGTATTTT. Its protein product is CASSFQAAGGRTDTQYF. The chain employs TRBV7-2 and TRBJ2-3; 9 bases are a match to TRBD2. This CDR3 has 17 residues. In germline, CDR1 is SGHTA, CDR2 FQGNSA. V was clipped by 3 bases and J by 3 bases; unmatched bases: 10.

This clonotype has a count of ten or more. The chain recombines TRBV7-9 with TRBJ2-7; 7 bases map to TRBD1. CDR1 is SEHNR, CDR2 FQNEAQ, per germline (reference sequence). CDR3 size: 14 residues. With 5 bases clipped from V and 4 bases from J, the junction kept 8 bases outside the gene matches. CDR3 residues: CASSKDREWYEQYF. CDR3 nucleotide sequence: TGTGCCAGCAGCAAAGACAGGGAATGGTACGAGCAGTACTTC. The whole variable domain, remainder taken from reference TRBV7-9 and TRBJ2-7, is DTGVSQNPRHKITKRGQNVTFRCDPISEHNRLYWYRQTLGQGPEFLTYFQNEAQLEKSRLLSDRFSAERPKGSFSTLEIQRTEQGDSAMYLCASSKDREWYEQYFGPGTRLTVT.